Here is one T cell receptor (beta chain) with its context. The sample originates from a study of blood T cell repertoires in COVID-19. Germline values: CDR1 MDHEN, CDR2 SYDVKM. The CDR3 is 11 amino acids. V dropped 7 bases and J dropped 10; count of bases not matched to a gene: 4. Some clones are missing from TCRdb's copy, which holds only in-frame ones; the method was immunoSEQ multiplex PCR. The sample has 380,000 or so clones; 75% to 90% are singletons. Seattle-derived patients entered the study during active infection and were followed longitudinally. The chain uses TRBV28 and TRBJ2-7; 10 nucleotides agree with TRBD2. This receptor was taken from a woman aged 55-70 years with COVID-19, enrolled during active disease. The sequencing input was peripheral blood. The chain's CDR3 is CASNSGGLQYF. The DNA of the CDR3 is TGTGCCAGCAATAGCGGGGGGTTACAGTACTTC.